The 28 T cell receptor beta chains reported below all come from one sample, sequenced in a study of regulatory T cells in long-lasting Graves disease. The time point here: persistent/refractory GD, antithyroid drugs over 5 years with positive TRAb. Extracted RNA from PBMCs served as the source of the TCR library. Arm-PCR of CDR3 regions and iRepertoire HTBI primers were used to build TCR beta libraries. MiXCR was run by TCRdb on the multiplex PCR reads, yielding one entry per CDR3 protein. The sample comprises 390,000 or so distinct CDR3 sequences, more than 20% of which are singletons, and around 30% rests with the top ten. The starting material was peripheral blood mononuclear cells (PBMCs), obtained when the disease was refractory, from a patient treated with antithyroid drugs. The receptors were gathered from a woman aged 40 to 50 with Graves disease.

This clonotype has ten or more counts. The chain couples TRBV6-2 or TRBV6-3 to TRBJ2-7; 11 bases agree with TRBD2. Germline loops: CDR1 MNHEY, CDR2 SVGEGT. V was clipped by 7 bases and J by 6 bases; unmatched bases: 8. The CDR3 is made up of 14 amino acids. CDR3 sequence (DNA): TGTGCCAGCACCTTACTAGCGGGAGCGGGCGAGCAGTACTTC. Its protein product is CASTLLAGAGEQYF.

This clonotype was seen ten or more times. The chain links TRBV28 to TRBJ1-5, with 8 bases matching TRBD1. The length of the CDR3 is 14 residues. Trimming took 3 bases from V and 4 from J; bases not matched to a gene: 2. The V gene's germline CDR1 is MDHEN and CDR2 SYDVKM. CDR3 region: CASSFDRGNQPQHF. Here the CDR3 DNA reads TGTGCCAGCAGTTTTGACAGGGGTAATCAGCCCCAGCATTTT.

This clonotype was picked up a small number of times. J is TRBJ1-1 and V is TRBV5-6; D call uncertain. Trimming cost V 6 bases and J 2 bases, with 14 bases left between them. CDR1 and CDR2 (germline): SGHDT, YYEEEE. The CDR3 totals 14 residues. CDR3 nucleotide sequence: TGTGCCAGCACCATGGCCCCTCCAAACACTGAAGCTTTCTTT. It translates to CASTMAPPNTEAFF.

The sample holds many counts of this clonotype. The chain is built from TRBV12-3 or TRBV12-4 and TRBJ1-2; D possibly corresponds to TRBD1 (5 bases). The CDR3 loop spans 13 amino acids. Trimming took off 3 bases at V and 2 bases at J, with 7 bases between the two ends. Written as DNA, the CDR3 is TGTGCCAGCAGTTTCGGGGCCAACTATGGCTACACCTTC. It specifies CASSFGANYGYTF.

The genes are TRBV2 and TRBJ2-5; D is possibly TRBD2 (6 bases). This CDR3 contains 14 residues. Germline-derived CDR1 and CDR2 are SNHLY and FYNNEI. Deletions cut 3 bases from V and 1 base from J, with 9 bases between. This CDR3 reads CASSEGGVQETQYF. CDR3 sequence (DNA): TGTGCCAGCAGTGAGGGAGGCGTCCAAGAGACCCAGTACTTC.

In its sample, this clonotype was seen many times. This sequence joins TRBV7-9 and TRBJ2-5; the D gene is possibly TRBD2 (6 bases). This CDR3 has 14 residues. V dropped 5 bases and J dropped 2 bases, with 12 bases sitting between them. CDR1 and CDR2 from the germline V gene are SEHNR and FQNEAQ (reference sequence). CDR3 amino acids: CASSTLGGQETQYF. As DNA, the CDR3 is TGTGCCAGCAGCACCCTCGGGGGACAAGAGACCCAGTACTTC.

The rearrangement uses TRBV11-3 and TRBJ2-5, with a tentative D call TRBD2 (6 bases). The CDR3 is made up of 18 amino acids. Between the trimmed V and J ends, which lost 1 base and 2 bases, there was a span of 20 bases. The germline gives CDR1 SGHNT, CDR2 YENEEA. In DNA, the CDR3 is TGTGCCAGCAGCTTAGTATGGGGTGCGGTTAGCGGTCAAGAGACCCAGTACTTC. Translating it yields CASSLVWGAVSGQETQYF.

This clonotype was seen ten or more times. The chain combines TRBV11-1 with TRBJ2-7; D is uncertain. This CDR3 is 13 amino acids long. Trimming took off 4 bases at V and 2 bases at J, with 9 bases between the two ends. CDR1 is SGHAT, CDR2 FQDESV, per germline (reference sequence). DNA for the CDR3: TGTGCCAGCAGCTATTCAGAAGCCTACGAGCAGTACTTC. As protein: CASSYSEAYEQYF. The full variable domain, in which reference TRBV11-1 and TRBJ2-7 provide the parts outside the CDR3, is EAEVAQSPRYKITEKSQAVAFWCDPISGHATLYWYRQILGQGPELLVQFQDESVVDDSQLPKDRFSAERLKGVDSTLKIQPAELGDSAMYLCASSYSEAYEQYFGPGTRLTVT.

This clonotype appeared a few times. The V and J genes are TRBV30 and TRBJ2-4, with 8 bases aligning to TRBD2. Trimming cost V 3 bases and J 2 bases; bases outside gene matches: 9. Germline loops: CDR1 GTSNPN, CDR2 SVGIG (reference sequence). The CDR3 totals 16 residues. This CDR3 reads CAWSEERELSKNIQYF. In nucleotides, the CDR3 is TGTGCCTGGAGCGAGGAGCGGGAGTTGTCCAAAAACATTCAGTACTTC.

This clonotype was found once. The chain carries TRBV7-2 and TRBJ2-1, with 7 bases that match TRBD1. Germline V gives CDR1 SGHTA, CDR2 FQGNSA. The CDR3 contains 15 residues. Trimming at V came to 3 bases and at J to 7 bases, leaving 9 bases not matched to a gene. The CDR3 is CASSFRQGRRNEQFF. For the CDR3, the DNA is TGTGCCAGCAGCTTCAGACAGGGACGGCGGAATGAGCAGTTCTTC.

CDR3 nucleotides: TGCAGTGCTTTAAGACCGGGACTAAAGATCTTAGCCAAAAACATTCAGTACTTC. This translates into CSALRPGLKILAKNIQYF. The rearrangement uses TRBV20-1 and TRBJ2-4; 7 bases fit TRBD2. CDR1 is DFQATT, CDR2 SNEGSKA, per germline (reference sequence). V trimming: 5 bases; J trimming: 0 bases; junction bases outside the gene matches: 16. CDR3 length: 18 residues.

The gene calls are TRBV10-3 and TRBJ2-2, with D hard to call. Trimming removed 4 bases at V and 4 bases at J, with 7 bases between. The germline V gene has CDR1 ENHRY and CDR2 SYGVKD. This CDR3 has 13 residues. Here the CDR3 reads CAISGLGTGELFF. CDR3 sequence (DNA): TGTGCCATCAGTGGACTGGGCACCGGGGAGCTGTTTTTT.

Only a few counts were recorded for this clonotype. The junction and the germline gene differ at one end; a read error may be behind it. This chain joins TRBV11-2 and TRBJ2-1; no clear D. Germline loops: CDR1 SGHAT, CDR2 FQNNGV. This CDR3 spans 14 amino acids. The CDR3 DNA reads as TGTGCCAGCGGCTTAGTCAGGTACTACAATGAGCAGTTCTTC. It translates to CASGLVRYYNEQFF.

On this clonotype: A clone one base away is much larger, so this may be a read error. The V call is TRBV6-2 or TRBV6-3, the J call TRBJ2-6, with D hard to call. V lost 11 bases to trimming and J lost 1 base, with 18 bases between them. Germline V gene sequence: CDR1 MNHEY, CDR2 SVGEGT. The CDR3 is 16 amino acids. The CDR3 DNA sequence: TGTGCCTGCCCGAACAGCAAATTGTCTGGGGCCAACGTCCTGACTTTC. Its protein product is CACPNSKLSGANVLTF.

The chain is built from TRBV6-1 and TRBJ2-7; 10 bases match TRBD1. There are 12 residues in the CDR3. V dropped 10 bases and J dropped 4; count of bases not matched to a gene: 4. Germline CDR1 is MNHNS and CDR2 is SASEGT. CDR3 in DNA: TGTGCCACGCCGGGACAGGGGTACGAGCAGTACTTC. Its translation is CATPGQGYEQYF.

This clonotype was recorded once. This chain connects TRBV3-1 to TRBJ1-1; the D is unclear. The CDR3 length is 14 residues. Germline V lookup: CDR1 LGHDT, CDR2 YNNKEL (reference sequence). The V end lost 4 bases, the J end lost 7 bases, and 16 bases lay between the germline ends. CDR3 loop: CASSPSSFGFEAFF. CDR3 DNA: TGTGCCAGCAGCCCTTCGAGTTTCGGTTTTGAAGCTTTCTTT.

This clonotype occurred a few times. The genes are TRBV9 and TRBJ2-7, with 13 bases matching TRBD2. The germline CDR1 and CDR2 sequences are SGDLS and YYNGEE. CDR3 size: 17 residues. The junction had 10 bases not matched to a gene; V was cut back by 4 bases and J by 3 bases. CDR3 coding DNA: TGTGCCAGCAGCACACAAAGGACTAGCGGGAGTCTCTACGAGCAGTACTTC. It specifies CASSTQRTSGSLYEQYF.

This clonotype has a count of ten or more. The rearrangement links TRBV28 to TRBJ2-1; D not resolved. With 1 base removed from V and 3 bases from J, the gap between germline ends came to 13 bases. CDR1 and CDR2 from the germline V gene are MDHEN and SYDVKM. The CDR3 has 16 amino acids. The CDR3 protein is CASSLYERNDYNEQFF. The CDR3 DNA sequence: TGTGCCAGCAGTTTATATGAGCGTAACGACTACAATGAGCAGTTCTTC. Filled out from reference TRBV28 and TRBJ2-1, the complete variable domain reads DVKVTQSSRYLVKRTGEKVFLECVQDMDHENMFWYRQDPGLGLRLIYFSYDVKMKEKGDIPEGYSVSREKKERFSLILESASTNQTSMYLCASSLYERNDYNEQFFGPGTRLTVL.

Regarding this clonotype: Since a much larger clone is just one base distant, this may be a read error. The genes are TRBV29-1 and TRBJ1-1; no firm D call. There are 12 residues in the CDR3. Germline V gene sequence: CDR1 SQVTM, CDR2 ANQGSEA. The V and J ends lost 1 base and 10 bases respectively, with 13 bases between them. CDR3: CSVEGDLAVAFF. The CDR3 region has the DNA TGCAGCGTTGAAGGGGATCTGGCTGTAGCTTTCTTT.

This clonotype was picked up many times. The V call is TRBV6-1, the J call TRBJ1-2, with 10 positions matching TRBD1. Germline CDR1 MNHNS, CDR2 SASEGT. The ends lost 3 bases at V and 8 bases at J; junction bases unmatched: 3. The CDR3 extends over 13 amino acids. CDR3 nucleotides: TGTGCCAGCAGTGACTGGACAGGGGGAGGCTACACCTTC. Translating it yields CASSDWTGGGYTF.

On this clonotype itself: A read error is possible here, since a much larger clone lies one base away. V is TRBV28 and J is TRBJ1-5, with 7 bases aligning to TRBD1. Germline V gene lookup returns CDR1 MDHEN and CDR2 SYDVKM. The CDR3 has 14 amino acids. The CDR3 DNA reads TGTGCCGGCAGGACCGGGACAGTCAATCAGCCCCAGCATTTT. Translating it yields CAGRTGTVNQPQHF.

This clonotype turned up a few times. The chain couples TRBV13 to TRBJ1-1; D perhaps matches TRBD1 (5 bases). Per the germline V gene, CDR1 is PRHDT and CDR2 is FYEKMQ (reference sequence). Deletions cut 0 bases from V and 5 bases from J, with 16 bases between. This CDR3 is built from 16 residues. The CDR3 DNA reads TGTGCCAGCAGCTTAGGCCTTGTCAGGGTAGTTACTGAAGCTTTCTTT. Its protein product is CASSLGLVRVVTEAFF.

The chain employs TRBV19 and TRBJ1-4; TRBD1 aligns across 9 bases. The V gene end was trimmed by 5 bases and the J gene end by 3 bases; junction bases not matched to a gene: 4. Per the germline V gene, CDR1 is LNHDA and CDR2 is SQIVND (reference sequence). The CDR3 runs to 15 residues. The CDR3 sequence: CASSAQGAANEKLFF. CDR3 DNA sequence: TGTGCCAGTAGTGCACAGGGGGCGGCTAATGAAAAACTGTTTTTT.

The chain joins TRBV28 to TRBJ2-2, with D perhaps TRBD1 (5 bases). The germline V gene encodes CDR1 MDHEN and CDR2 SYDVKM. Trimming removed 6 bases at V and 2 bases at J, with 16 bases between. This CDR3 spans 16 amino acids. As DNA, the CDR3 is TGTGCCAGCAGCCCACTGGGGCGAAGTAACACCGGGGAGCTGTTTTTT. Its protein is CASSPLGRSNTGELFF.

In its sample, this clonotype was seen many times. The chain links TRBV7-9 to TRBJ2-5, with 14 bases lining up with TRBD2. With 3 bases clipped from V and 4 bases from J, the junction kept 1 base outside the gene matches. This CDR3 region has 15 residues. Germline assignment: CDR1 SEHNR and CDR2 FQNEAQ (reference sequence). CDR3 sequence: CASSLGLAGAETQYF. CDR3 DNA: TGTGCCAGCAGCTTGGGACTAGCGGGAGCAGAGACCCAGTACTTC.

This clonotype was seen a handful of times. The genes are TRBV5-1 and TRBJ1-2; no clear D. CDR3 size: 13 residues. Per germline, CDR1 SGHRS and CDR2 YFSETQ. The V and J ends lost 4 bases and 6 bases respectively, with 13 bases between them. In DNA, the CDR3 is TGCGCCAGCAGCCCGACACCGTTGGATGGCTACACCTTC. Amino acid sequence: CASSPTPLDGYTF. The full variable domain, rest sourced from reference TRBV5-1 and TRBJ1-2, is KAGVTQTPRYLIKTRGQQVTLSCSPISGHRSVSWYQQTPGQGLQFLFEYFSETQRNKGNFPGRFSGRQFSNSRSEMNVSTLELGDSALYLCASSPTPLDGYTFGSGTRLTVV.

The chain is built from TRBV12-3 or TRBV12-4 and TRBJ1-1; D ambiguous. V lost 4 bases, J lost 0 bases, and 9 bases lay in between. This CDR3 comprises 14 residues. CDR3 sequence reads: CASSSGFMNTEAFF. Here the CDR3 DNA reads TGTGCCAGCAGTTCGGGATTCATGAACACTGAAGCTTTCTTT.

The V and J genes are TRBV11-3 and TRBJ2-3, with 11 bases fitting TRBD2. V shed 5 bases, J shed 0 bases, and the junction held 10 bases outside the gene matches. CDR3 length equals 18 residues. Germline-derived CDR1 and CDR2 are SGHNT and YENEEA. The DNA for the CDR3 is TGTGCCAGCAGCCCACGAGCGGGGACTAGCGGAAGCACAGATACGCAGTATTTT. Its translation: CASSPRAGTSGSTDTQYF.